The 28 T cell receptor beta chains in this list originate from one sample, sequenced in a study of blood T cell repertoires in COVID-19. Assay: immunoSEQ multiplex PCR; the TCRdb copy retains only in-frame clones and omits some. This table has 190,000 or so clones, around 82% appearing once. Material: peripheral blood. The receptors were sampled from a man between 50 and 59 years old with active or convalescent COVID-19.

The CDR3 region is CASSPGFSRNTGELFF. The CDR3 nucleotides are TGTGCCAGCAGTCCCGGTTTTAGCAGAAACACCGGGGAGCTGTTTTTT. The V and J genes are TRBV3-1 (or the pseudogene TRBV3-2) and TRBJ2-2; D not certain. The CDR3 sequence is 16 residues long. The germline V gene encodes CDR1 LGHDT and CDR2 YNNKEL (reference sequence). The V and J ends lost 6 bases and 2 bases respectively, with 16 bases between them.

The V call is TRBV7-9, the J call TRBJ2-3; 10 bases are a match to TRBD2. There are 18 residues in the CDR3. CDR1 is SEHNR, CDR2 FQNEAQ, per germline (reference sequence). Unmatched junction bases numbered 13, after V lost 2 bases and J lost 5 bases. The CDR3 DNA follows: TGTGCCAGCAGCTTACCCCTCCGGACTAGCGGTTCATTAGATACGCAGTATTTT. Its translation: CASSLPLRTSGSLDTQYF.

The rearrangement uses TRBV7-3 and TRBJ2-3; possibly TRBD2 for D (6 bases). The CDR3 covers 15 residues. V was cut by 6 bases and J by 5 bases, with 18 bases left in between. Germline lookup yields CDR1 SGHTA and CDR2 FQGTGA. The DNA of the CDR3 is TGTGCCAGCAGTAGAGCGGGTGGGGTGGTAGATACGCAGTATTTT. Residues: CASSRAGGVVDTQYF. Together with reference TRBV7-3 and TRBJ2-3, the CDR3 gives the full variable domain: GAGVSQTPSNKVTEKGKYVELRCDPISGHTALYWYRQSLGQGPEFLIYFQGTGAADDSGLPNDRFFAVRPEGSVSTLKIQRTERGDSAVYLCASSRAGGVVDTQYFGPGTRLTVL.

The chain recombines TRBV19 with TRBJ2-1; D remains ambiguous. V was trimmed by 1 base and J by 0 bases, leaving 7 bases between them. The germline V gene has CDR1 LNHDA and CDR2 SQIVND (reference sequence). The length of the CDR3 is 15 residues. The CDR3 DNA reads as TGTGCCAGTAGTATAGGCTGGAGCTCCTACAATGAGCAGTTCTTC. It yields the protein CASSIGWSSYNEQFF.

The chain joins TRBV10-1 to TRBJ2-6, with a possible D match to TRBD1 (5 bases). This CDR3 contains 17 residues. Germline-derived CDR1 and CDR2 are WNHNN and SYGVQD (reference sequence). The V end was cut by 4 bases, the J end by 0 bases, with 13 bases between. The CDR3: CASSGGRADSGANVLTF. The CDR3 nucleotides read TGCGCCAGCAGTGGGGGCCGGGCAGACTCTGGGGCCAACGTCCTGACTTTC.

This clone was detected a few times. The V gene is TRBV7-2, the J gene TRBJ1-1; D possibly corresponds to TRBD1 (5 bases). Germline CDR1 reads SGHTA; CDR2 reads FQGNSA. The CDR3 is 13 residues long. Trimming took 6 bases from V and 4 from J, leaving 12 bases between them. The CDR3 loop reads CASRPAGGTEAFF. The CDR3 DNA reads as TGTGCCAGCAGGCCCGCCGGGGGCACTGAAGCTTTCTTT.

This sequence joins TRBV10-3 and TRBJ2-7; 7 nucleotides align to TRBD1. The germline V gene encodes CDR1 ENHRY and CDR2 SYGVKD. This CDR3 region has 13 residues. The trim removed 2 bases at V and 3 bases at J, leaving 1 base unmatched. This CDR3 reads CAISEAGGYEQYF. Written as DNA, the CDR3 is TGTGCCATCAGTGAGGCAGGGGGCTACGAGCAGTACTTC.

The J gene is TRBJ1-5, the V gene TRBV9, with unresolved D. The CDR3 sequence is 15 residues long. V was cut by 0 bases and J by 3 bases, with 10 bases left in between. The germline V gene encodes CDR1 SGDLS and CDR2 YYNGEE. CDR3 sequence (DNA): TGTGCCAGCAGCGTAGGGGCAGACACCAATCAGCCCCAGCATTTT. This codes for CASSVGADTNQPQHF. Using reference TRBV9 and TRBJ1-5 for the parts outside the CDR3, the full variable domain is DSGVTQTPKHLITATGQRVTLRCSPRSGDLSVYWYQQSLDQGLQFLIQYYNGEERAKGNILERFSAQQFPDLHSELNLSSLELGDSALYFCASSVGADTNQPQHFGDGTRLSIL.

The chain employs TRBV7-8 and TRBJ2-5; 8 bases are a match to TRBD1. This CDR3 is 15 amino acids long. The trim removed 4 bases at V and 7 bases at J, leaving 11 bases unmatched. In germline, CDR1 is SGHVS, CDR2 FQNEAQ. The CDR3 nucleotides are TGTGCCAGCAGCTCCCCCGGGACAGGCATTGGGACCCAGTACTTC. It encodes CASSSPGTGIGTQYF.

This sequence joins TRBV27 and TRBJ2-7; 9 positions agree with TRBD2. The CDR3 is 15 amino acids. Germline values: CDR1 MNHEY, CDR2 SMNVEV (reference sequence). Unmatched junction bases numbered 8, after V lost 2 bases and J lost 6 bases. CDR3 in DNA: TGTGCCAGCAGTTTAGAGCGGGGGGCTTTTCTCGAGCAGTACTTC. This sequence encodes CASSLERGAFLEQYF.

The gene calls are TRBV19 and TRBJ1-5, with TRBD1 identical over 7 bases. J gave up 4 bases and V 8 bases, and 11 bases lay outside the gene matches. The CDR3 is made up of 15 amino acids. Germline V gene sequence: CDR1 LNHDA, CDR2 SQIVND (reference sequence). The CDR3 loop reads CASRALRDSNQPQHF. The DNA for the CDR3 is TGTGCCAGTCGCGCCCTCCGGGACAGTAATCAGCCCCAGCATTTT.

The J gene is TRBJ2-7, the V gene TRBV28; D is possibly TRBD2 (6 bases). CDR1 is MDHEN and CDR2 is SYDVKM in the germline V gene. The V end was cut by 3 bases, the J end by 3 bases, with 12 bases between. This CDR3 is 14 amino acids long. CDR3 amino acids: CASSLAGPGYEQYF. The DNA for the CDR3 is TGTGCCAGCAGTTTGGCGGGACCTGGCTACGAGCAGTACTTC.

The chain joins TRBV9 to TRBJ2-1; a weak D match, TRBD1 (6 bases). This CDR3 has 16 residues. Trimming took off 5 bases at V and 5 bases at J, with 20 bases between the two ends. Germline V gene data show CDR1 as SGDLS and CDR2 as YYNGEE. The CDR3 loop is CASSPGHRVSDNEQFF. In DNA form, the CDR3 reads TGTGCCAGCAGTCCAGGGCACAGGGTCAGCGACAATGAGCAGTTCTTC.

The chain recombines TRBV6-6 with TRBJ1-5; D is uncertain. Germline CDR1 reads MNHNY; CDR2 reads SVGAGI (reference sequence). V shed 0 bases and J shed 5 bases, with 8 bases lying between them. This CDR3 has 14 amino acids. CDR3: CASSYSRLDQPQHF. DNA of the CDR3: TGTGCCAGCAGTTACTCGCGACTTGATCAGCCCCAGCATTTT.

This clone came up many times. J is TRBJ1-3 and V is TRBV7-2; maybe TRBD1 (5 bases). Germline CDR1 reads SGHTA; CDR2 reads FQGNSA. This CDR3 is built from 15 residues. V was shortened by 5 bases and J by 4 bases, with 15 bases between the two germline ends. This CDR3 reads CASSPQGFEGNTIYF. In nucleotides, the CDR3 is TGTGCCAGCAGCCCTCAGGGCTTTGAAGGAAACACCATATATTTT. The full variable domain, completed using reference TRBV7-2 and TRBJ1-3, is GAGVSQSPSNKVTEKGKDVELRCDPISGHTALYWYRQSLGQGLEFLIYFQGNSAPDKSGLPSDRFSAERTGGSVSTLTIQRTQQEDSAVYLCASSPQGFEGNTIYFGEGSWLTVV.

The CDR3 nucleotides read TGCAGCGTTGTATTTGTAGCGGTTCCCTACAATGAGCAGTTCTTC. Its protein is CSVVFVAVPYNEQFF. V usage is TRBV29-1 and J usage is TRBJ2-1, with a weak D call TRBD2 (6 bases). Germline loops: CDR1 SQVTM, CDR2 ANQGSEA. This CDR3 comprises 15 residues. V was clipped by 4 bases and J by 2 bases, with 15 bases between them.

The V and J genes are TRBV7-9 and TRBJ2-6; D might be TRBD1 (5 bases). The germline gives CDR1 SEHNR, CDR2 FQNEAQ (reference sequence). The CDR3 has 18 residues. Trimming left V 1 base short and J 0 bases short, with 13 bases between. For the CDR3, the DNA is TGTGCCAGCAGCTTAGAGGCGACAGAATACTCTGGGGCCAACGTCCTGACTTTC. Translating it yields CASSLEATEYSGANVLTF.

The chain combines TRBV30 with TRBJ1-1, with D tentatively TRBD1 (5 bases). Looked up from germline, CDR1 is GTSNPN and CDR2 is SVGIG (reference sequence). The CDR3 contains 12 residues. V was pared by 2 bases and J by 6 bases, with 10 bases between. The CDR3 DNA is TGTGCCTGGAGTCGGGGGAGAGCTGAAGCTTTCTTT. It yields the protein CAWSRGRAEAFF.

The CDR3 sequence is CASSIGLPNQPQHF. The CDR3 DNA reads TGTGCCAGTAGTATAGGACTTCCCAATCAGCCCCAGCATTTT. The chain joins TRBV19 to TRBJ1-5, with D uncertain. Germline V gene lookup returns CDR1 LNHDA and CDR2 SQIVND (reference sequence). The CDR3 spans 14 residues. V was clipped by 1 base and J by 3 bases, with 7 bases between them.

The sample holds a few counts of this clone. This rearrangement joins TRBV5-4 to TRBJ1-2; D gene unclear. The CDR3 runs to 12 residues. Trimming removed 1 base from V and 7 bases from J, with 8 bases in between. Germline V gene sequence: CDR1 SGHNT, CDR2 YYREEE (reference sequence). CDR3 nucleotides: TGTGCCAGCAGCTTGCTGAGGGCTGGCTACACCTTC. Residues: CASSLLRAGYTF.

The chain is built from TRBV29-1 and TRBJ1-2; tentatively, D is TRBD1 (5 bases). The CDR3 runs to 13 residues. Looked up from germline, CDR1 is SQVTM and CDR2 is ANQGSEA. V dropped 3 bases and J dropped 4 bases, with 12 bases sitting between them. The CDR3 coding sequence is TGCAGCGTTGACAGGGAATCAAGCTATGGCTACACCTTC. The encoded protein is CSVDRESSYGYTF. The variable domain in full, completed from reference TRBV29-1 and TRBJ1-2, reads SAVISQKPSRDICQRGTSLTIQCQVDSQVTMMFWYRQQPGQSLTLIATANQGSEATYESGFVIDKFPISRPNLTFSTLTVSNMSPEDSSIYLCSVDRESSYGYTFGSGTRLTVV.

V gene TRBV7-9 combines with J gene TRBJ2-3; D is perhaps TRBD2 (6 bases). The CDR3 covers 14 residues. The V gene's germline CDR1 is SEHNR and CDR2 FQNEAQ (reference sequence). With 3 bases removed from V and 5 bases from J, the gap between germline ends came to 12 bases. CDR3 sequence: CASSFGREVDTQYF. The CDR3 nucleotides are TGTGCCAGCAGCTTCGGCAGGGAGGTAGATACGCAGTATTTT.

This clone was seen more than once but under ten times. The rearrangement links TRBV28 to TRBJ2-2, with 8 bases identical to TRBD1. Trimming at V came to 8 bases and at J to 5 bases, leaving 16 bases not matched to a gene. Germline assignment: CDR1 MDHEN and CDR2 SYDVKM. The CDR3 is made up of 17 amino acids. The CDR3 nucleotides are TGTGCCAGCGGCTTTTACCTAGGACAGGGAGGTACCGGGGAGCTGTTTTTT. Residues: CASGFYLGQGGTGELFF.

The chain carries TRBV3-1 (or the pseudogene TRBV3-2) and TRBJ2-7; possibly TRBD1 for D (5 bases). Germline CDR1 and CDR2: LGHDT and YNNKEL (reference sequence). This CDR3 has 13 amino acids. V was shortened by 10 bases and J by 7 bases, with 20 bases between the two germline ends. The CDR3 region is CATAQQGLKEQYF. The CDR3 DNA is TGTGCCACCGCCCAGCAGGGTCTGAAGGAGCAGTACTTC.

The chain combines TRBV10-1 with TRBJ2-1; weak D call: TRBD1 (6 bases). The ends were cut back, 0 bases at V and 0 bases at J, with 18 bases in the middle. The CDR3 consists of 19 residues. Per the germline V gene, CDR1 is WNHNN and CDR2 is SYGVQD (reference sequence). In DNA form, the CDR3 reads TGCGCCAGCAGTGAGTCCGGTGCGGCAGGGACAAGCTCCTACAATGAGCAGTTCTTC. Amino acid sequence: CASSESGAAGTSSYNEQFF.

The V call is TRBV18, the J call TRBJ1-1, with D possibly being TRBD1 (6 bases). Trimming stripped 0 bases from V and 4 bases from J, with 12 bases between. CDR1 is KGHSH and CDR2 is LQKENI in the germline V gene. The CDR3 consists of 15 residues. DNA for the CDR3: TGTGCCAGCTCACCACCGGGGGCACGGGGCACTGAAGCTTTCTTT. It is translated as CASSPPGARGTEAFF.

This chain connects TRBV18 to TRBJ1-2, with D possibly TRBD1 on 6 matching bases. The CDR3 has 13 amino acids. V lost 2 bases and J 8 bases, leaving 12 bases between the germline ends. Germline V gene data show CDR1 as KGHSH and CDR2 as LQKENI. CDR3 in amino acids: CASSPKAQGGYTF. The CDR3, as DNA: TGTGCCAGCTCACCAAAGGCACAGGGAGGCTACACCTTC. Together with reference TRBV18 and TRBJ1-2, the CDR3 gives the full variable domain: NAGVMQNPRHLVRRRGQEARLRCSPMKGHSHVYWYRQLPEEGLKFMVYLQKENIIDESGMPKERFSAEFPKEGPSILRIQQVVRGDSAAYFCASSPKAQGGYTFGSGTRLTVV.

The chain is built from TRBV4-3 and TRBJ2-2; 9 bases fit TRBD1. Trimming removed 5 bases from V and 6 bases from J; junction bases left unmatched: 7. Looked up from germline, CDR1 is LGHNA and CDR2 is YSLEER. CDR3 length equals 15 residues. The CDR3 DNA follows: TGCGCCAGCAGCATAGGACAGGGGATGGCCGGGGAGCTGTTTTTT. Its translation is CASSIGQGMAGELFF.